These 14 T cell receptor beta chains share one sample of origin, sequenced in a study of beta chain features in type 1 diabetes. The antigens these receptors bind are not known. Every isolated RNA sample was fully reverse transcribed, so sequencing captured expressed TCRB transcripts. Repertoires were generated with immunoSEQ multiplex PCR, while TCRdb's copy carries only in-frame clones and drops some. The sample has a few hundred thousand clones, 16% seen once; the top ten hold approximately 0.087%. Overall study results and limits: The study found moderately but significantly shorter TCRB CDR3s in all four CD4+ subsets of Type 1 diabetes patients.

Material for sequencing was naive CD4+ T cells from blood. All receptors come from a young man with type 1 diabetes.

The V and J genes are TRBV30 and TRBJ2-1; possible D gene TRBD1, 5 bases. This CDR3 region has 13 residues. Trimming stripped 1 base from V and 1 base from J, with 5 bases between. Germline V gene lookup returns CDR1 GTSNPN and CDR2 SVGIG (reference sequence). In nucleotides, the CDR3 is TGTGCCTGGAGTGGACAGTCCTACAATGAGCAGTTCTTC. It specifies CAWSGQSYNEQFF.

The gene calls are TRBV7-9 and TRBJ2-1, with 13 bases that match TRBD2. The CDR3 is made up of 17 amino acids. Per germline, CDR1 SEHNR and CDR2 FQNEAQ (reference sequence). The trim removed 5 bases at V and 4 bases at J, leaving 8 bases unmatched. The CDR3 DNA follows: TGTGCCAGCAGCCCCGGACTAGCGGGAGTTGGTTACAATGAGCAGTTCTTC. Its protein is CASSPGLAGVGYNEQFF.

The chain carries TRBV29-1 and TRBJ1-1; D gene ambiguous. The CDR3 runs 13 residues. With 1 base removed from V and 5 bases from J, the gap between germline ends came to 11 bases. Looked up from germline, CDR1 is SQVTM and CDR2 is ANQGSEA. CDR3 sequence reads: CSVEGTVRTEAFF. CDR3 DNA: TGCAGCGTTGAAGGGACGGTGAGGACTGAAGCTTTCTTT.

This clone was observed a handful of times. Other DNA sequences of this sample code for an identical CDR3. This chain joins TRBV30 and TRBJ2-5; weak D call: TRBD1 (6 bases). The germline V gene has CDR1 GTSNPN and CDR2 SVGIG (reference sequence). The CDR3 is 15 residues long. V gave up 2 bases and J gave up 8 bases, with 21 bases separating them. The DNA for the CDR3 is TGTGCCTGGAGTCGGCTCGGGACACGACACCATACCCAGTACTTC. Translating gives CAWSRLGTRHHTQYF.

The V gene is TRBV25-1, the J gene TRBJ2-5, with 7 bases fitting TRBD1. This CDR3 comprises 14 residues. Trimming removed 8 bases from V and 5 bases from J; junction bases left unmatched: 11. Germline loops: CDR1 MGHDK, CDR2 SYGVNS. CDR3 DNA sequence: TGTGCCAGCCAATCAGGGGGTTCGAGGGAGACCCAGTACTTC. This gives the protein CASQSGGSRETQYF.

This chain connects TRBV5-1 to TRBJ2-7, with 16 bases fitting TRBD2. Trimming removed 3 bases from V and 3 bases from J; junction bases left unmatched: 9. This CDR3 region has 18 residues. Germline V gene lookup returns CDR1 SGHRS and CDR2 YFSETQ. CDR3 bases: TGCGCCAGCAGCTGGGATGGGACTAGCGGGAGGGAATACTACGAGCAGTACTTC. Translating gives CASSWDGTSGREYYEQYF.

This clone was seen a few times. The V and J genes are TRBV19 and TRBJ2-7; D is possibly TRBD1 (6 bases). Germline CDR1 LNHDA, CDR2 SQIVND (reference sequence). This CDR3 is built from 13 residues. V was cut by 7 bases and J by 1 base, with 11 bases left in between. The CDR3 loop is CASTGDRSYEQYF. In DNA form, the CDR3 reads TGTGCCAGTACCGGAGACAGGTCCTACGAGCAGTACTTC.

In its sample, this clone was seen a few times. The chain uses TRBV5-1 and TRBJ2-1, with D uncertain. The CDR3 is 12 residues long. Per the germline V gene, CDR1 is SGHRS and CDR2 is YFSETQ. Trimming left V 1 base short and J 10 bases short, with 9 bases between. CDR3 region: CASSLTGVEQFF. DNA of the CDR3: TGCGCCAGCAGCTTGACTGGGGTAGAGCAGTTCTTC.

This clone has a handful of counts. The rearrangement uses TRBV13 and TRBJ2-3; D is unresolved. With 5 bases removed from V and 2 bases from J, the gap between germline ends came to 8 bases. Germline CDR1 PRHDT, CDR2 FYEKMQ (reference sequence). The CDR3 totals 13 residues. CDR3 region: CASSQQPTDTQYF. The CDR3 nucleotides read TGTGCCAGCAGCCAACAGCCCACAGATACGCAGTATTTT.

The J gene is TRBJ1-5, the V gene TRBV7-9; no clear D gene. Trimming removed 5 bases from V and 6 bases from J, with 11 bases in between. Germline V gene sequence: CDR1 SEHNR, CDR2 FQNEAQ (reference sequence). CDR3 length: 13 residues. The CDR3 here is CASSLGVFQPQHF. The CDR3 DNA is TGTGCCAGCAGCCTTGGAGTGTTTCAGCCCCAGCATTTT.

This sequence joins TRBV10-3 and TRBJ2-7; 9 bases are a match to TRBD1. Germline CDR1 is ENHRY and CDR2 is SYGVKD. The CDR3 length is 15 residues. V shed 4 bases and J 7 bases; nucleotides not matched to a gene: 11. The DNA of the CDR3 is TGTGCCATCAGTGTTTCGGGACAGGGTTCAGGGGAGCAGTACTTC. Translated, it gives CAISVSGQGSGEQYF.

The J gene is TRBJ2-3, the V gene TRBV29-1, with 7 bases matching TRBD2. The germline V gene encodes CDR1 SQVTM and CDR2 ANQGSEA. This CDR3 comprises 13 residues. V gave up 8 bases and J gave up 3 bases; unmatched junction bases: 8. This CDR3 is CSLGGYGTDTQYF. The CDR3 coding sequence is TGCAGCTTGGGGGGGTATGGAACAGATACGCAGTATTTT.

This clone was observed a few times. The chain recombines TRBV28 with TRBJ2-7; D remains ambiguous. Trimming stripped 6 bases from V and 7 bases from J, with 13 bases between. The CDR3 is 12 residues long. Germline V gene lookup returns CDR1 MDHEN and CDR2 SYDVKM. The CDR3 sequence: CASSLPGGEQYF. In DNA form, the CDR3 reads TGTGCCAGCAGCCTACCTGGTGGAGAGCAGTACTTC.

This clone was seen a handful of times. The chain links TRBV20-1 to TRBJ2-7; a weak D match, TRBD1 (5 bases). The CDR3 spans 11 residues. CDR1 DFQATT and CDR2 SNEGSKA come from the germline V gene (reference sequence). V dropped 5 bases and J dropped 6 bases, with 11 bases sitting between them. CDR3 sequence: CSAARAAEQYF. CDR3 sequence (DNA): TGCAGTGCTGCCAGGGCGGCCGAGCAGTACTTC.